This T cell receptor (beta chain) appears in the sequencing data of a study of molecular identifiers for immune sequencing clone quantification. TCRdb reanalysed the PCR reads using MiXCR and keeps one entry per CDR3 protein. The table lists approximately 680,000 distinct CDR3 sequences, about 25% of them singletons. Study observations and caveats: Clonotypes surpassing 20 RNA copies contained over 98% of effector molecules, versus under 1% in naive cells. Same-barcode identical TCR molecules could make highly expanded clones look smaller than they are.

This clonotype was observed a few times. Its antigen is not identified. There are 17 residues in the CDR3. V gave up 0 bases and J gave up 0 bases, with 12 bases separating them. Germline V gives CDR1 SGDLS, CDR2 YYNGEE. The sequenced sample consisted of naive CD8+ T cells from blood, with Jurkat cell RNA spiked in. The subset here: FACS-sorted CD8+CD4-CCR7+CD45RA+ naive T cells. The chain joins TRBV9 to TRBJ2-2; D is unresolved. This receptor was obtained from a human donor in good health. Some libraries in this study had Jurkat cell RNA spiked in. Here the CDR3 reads CASSVAVTLANTGELFF. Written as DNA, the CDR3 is TGTGCCAGCAGCGTAGCAGTGACGCTAGCGAACACCGGGGAGCTGTTTTTT.